This T cell receptor beta chain appears in the sequencing data of a study of blood T cell repertoires in COVID-19. Whole-study context: The samples span acute and convalescent COVID-19 from the United States, Italy and Spain. Sources were T cells, B-cell-depleted T cells, or PBMCs; the material itself was cDNA or gDNA.

In the original processing: Cell counts per sample came from amplifying reference gene primers. The assay was immunoSEQ multiplex PCR, and TCRdb's table has in-frame clones only and misses some. Clone size and the V and J calls come from that table; the DNA yielded D and trimming. The table lists about 70,000 clones, 79% of them singletons. The TCR comes from a woman aged 55-70 years with acute or convalescent COVID-19. Specimen: peripheral blood.

As DNA, the CDR3 is TGTGCCAGCAGCTCTACGCCATTGACAGGGACCAAAAACATTCAGTACTTC. Its protein product is CASSSTPLTGTKNIQYF. The V call is TRBV7-6, the J call TRBJ2-4; 7 nucleotides align to TRBD1. CDR1 is SGHVS, CDR2 FNYEAQ, per germline. With V trimmed by 4 bases and J by 2 bases, 11 bases remained unmatched. The CDR3 covers 17 residues.